Each of the 25 T cell receptor beta chains below was sequenced from the same sample in a study of blood T cell repertoires in COVID-19. This table comes from immunoSEQ multiplex PCR, and its TCRdb copy is limited to in-frame clones, with some not included. The data hold 250,000 to 350,000 clones, with roughly 90% observed a single time. The sample taken for sequencing was peripheral blood. Receptors originate from an older woman with COVID-19, enrolled during active disease.

The genes are TRBV12-5 and TRBJ2-7; TRBD1 agrees at 7 bases. The J segment lost 2 bases and the V segment lost 3 bases, leaving 10 bases of the junction unmatched. The germline CDR1 and CDR2 sequences are LGHNT and FRNRAP. This CDR3 comprises 16 residues. CDR3 nucleotide sequence: TGTGCTAGTGGTTTAGTCGTGGGGCAGGGGGCCTACGAGCAGTACTTC. It codes for CASGLVVGQGAYEQYF. The full variable domain, its missing parts supplied by reference TRBV12-5 and TRBJ2-7, is DARVTQTPRHKVTEMGQEVTMRCQPILGHNTVFWYRQTMMQGLELLAYFRNRAPLDDSGMPKDRFSAEMPDATLATLKIQPSEPRDSAVYFCASGLVVGQGAYEQYFGPGTRLTVT.

V gene TRBV30 combines with J gene TRBJ1-2, with D unclear. Germline CDR1 reads GTSNPN; CDR2 reads SVGIG (reference sequence). V lost 5 bases, J lost 4 bases, and 8 bases lay in between. The CDR3 runs to 11 residues. The CDR3 loop reads CAWAGFYGYTF. In DNA, the CDR3 is TGTGCCTGGGCCGGGTTCTATGGCTACACCTTC. The whole variable domain, remainder taken from reference TRBV30 and TRBJ1-2, is SQTIHQWPATLVQPVGSPLSLECTVEGTSNPNLYWYRQAAGRGLQLLFYSVGIGQISSEVPQNLSASRPQDRQFILSSKKLLLSDSGFYLCAWAGFYGYTFGSGTRLTVV.

The J gene is TRBJ2-7, the V gene TRBV4-1; TRBD2 might be the D (5 bases). CDR3 length: 14 residues. Germline V lookup: CDR1 MGHRA, CDR2 YSYEKL. V was cut by 4 bases and J by 2 bases, with 12 bases left in between. CDR3 nucleotide sequence: TGCGCCAGCAGCCTTTCTCCCGGGGCCTACGAGCAGTACTTC. Its protein is CASSLSPGAYEQYF.

The chain is built from TRBV2 and TRBJ2-1, with 14 bases fitting TRBD2. Trimming at V came to 7 bases and at J to 6 bases, leaving 2 bases not matched to a gene. Per germline, CDR1 SNHLY and CDR2 FYNNEI. The CDR3 contains 14 residues. CDR3 DNA: TGTGCCAGCAAGACTAGCGGGGGGGCCAATGAGCAGTTCTTC. Translation gives CASKTSGGANEQFF.

The V call is TRBV6-5, the J call TRBJ2-1, with 8 bases that match TRBD2. J lost 7 bases, V lost 10 bases, and 15 bases had no gene match. Germline V lookup: CDR1 MNHEY, CDR2 SVGAGI. This CDR3 has 15 amino acids. The CDR3 bases are TGTGCCACTAAGCCACCGGGGGGGCGTGGAAATGAGCAGTTCTTC. This codes for CATKPPGGRGNEQFF.

This chain joins TRBV21-1 and TRBJ1-2; the table's TRBD1 call for D was not verified on the DNA. TRBV21-1 is shown as a pseudogene. This CDR3 contains 15 residues. The CDR3 nucleotides are TGTGCCAGCAGCAAGCGGACAGGGGGCCGACGTGGCTACACCTTC. Its protein is CASSKRTGGRRGYTF.

The chain has TRBV10-1 and TRBJ2-5; TRBD2 aligns across 10 bases. Trimming at V came to 6 bases and at J to 7 bases, leaving 5 bases not matched to a gene. Germline V lookup: CDR1 WNHNN, CDR2 SYGVQD (reference sequence). The CDR3 runs to 13 residues. CDR3 in amino acids: CASSPGLAATQYF. In DNA form, the CDR3 reads TGCGCCAGCAGCCCTGGACTAGCGGCGACCCAGTACTTC.

The chain combines TRBV6-6 with TRBJ1-5; D may be TRBD1 (5 bases). Germline V gene lookup returns CDR1 MNHNY and CDR2 SVGAGI (reference sequence). Trimming removed 7 bases from V and 2 bases from J, with 15 bases in between. CDR3 length equals 15 residues. The CDR3 DNA reads TGTGCCAGCACCAAGGGGCAGTTTGGCAATCAGCCCCAGCATTTT. Translated: CASTKGQFGNQPQHF.

This clone was seen a single time. The rearrangement joins TRBV12-5 to TRBJ1-4; no definite D call. Trimming removed 3 bases from V and 8 bases from J, with 10 bases in between. Germline V gene data show CDR1 as LGHNT and CDR2 as FRNRAP. This CDR3 region has 13 residues. This CDR3 is CASGFNPGEKLFF. CDR3 DNA sequence: TGTGCTAGTGGTTTCAACCCGGGAGAAAAACTGTTTTTT.

The V and J genes are TRBV6-6 and TRBJ1-3, with a tentative D call TRBD1 (5 bases). The CDR3 covers 15 residues. Per the germline V gene, CDR1 is MNHNY and CDR2 is SVGAGI (reference sequence). V lost 6 bases and J 2 bases, leaving 14 bases between the germline ends. The chain's CDR3 is CASRETQGPGNTIYF. The CDR3 nucleotides are TGTGCCAGCAGGGAGACGCAGGGCCCTGGAAACACCATATATTTT.

CDR3 residues: CASSFPLLNEQFF. CDR3 bases: TGTGCCAGCAGCTTCCCACTTCTCAATGAGCAGTTCTTC. The chain employs TRBV7-9 and TRBJ2-1; D gene ambiguous. V gave up 3 bases and J gave up 6 bases, with 9 bases separating them. Per germline, CDR1 SEHNR and CDR2 FQNEAQ (reference sequence). CDR3 size: 13 residues.

The rearrangement links TRBV11-2 to TRBJ2-7; D may be TRBD2 (5 bases). The CDR3 runs 14 residues. Germline CDR1 is SGHAT and CDR2 is FQNNGV. Trimming pared 5 bases from V and 7 bases from J, leaving 18 bases between. CDR3 amino acids: CASSTLSDYEEQYF. The CDR3 bases are TGTGCCAGCAGCACTCTATCTGACTACGAAGAGCAGTACTTC.

The chain couples TRBV5-8 to TRBJ2-1; TRBD2 matches at 7 bases. The CDR3 extends over 15 amino acids. CDR1 SGHTS and CDR2 YDEGEE come from the germline V gene. V dropped 4 bases and J dropped 7; count of bases not matched to a gene: 11. The CDR3 region has the DNA TGTGCCAGCAGCGTCAATATGCTAGCGGCAAATGAGCAGTTCTTC. It yields the protein CASSVNMLAANEQFF.

The sample holds one count of this clone. The CDR3 DNA reads as TGTGCCAGTAGTACCCTCGGACAGCGAAATTCACCCCTCCACTTT. Translated, it gives CASSTLGQRNSPLHF. The chain uses TRBV19 and TRBJ1-6; a possible D gene is TRBD1 (6 bases). With 4 bases removed from V and 7 bases from J, the gap between germline ends came to 14 bases. The CDR3 runs 15 residues. Germline V lookup: CDR1 LNHDA, CDR2 SQIVND (reference sequence).

The CDR3 loop reads CASSRDTPEAFF. CDR3 coding DNA: TGTGCCAGCAGCCGGGACACACCTGAAGCTTTCTTT. The V and J genes are TRBV5-4 and TRBJ1-1, with a weak D call TRBD1 (6 bases). Trimming cost V 4 bases and J 6 bases, with 10 bases left between them. The CDR3 spans 12 residues. Germline lookup yields CDR1 SGHNT and CDR2 YYREEE (reference sequence).

The V gene is TRBV5-1, the J gene TRBJ1-6; D may be TRBD1 (5 bases). In germline, CDR1 is SGHRS, CDR2 YFSETQ. Trimming shortened V by 0 bases and J by 2 bases, and 15 bases separated the two germline ends. This CDR3 comprises 18 residues. The CDR3 region is CASSLVGVTVTYNSPLHF. DNA of the CDR3: TGCGCCAGCAGCTTGGTAGGGGTGACAGTCACCTATAATTCACCCCTCCACTTT.

The chain joins TRBV9 to TRBJ2-3, with 7 bases that match TRBD1. Germline trimming cut 5 bases from V and 5 bases from J; bases unmatched to any gene: 8. The germline V gene encodes CDR1 SGDLS and CDR2 YYNGEE. The CDR3 spans 14 residues. CDR3 DNA sequence: TGTGCCAGCAGTGTCGACAGGGATGGAGATACGCAGTATTTT. Its protein product is CASSVDRDGDTQYF.

The V gene is TRBV4-3, the J gene TRBJ1-6; no reliable D call. Trimming removed 0 bases from V and 8 bases from J, with 8 bases in between. This CDR3 contains 14 residues. Germline CDR1 LGHNA, CDR2 YSLEER. In DNA, the CDR3 is TGCGCCAGCAGCCAAGATAATCGCGATTCACCCCTCCACTTT. Translated: CASSQDNRDSPLHF.

The chain's CDR3 is CASSGTQGRSSYEQYF. The DNA of the CDR3 is TGTGCCAGCAGTGGAACCCAGGGTAGGTCCTCCTACGAGCAGTACTTC. V gene TRBV6-2 or TRBV6-3 combines with J gene TRBJ2-7, with D possibly matching TRBD1 (5 bases). The germline V and J ends were trimmed by 5 bases and 0 bases, with 17 bases remaining between them. The germline V gene has CDR1 MNHEY and CDR2 SVGEGT. The CDR3 has 16 residues.

The chain carries TRBV19 and TRBJ2-7; TRBD1 agrees at 7 bases. Germline V CDR1 and CDR2: LNHDA, SQIVND (reference sequence). The CDR3 consists of 14 residues. Germline trimming cut 6 bases from V and 2 bases from J; bases unmatched to any gene: 7. As DNA, the CDR3 is TGTGCCAGTAGCCGGACAGGAGACGCCTACGAGCAGTACTTC. It encodes CASSRTGDAYEQYF.

The chain couples TRBV6-2 or TRBV6-3 to TRBJ2-5; no firm D call. The CDR3 is made up of 13 amino acids. Trimming took 2 bases from V and 5 from J, leaving 9 bases between them. Germline assignment: CDR1 MNHEY and CDR2 SVGEGT. The CDR3 here is CASSYTVPETQYF. CDR3 nucleotide sequence: TGTGCCAGCAGTTACACGGTCCCGGAGACCCAGTACTTC.

This chain joins TRBV28 and TRBJ1-1; the match to TRBD1 covers 9 bases. The trim removed 6 bases at V and 6 bases at J, leaving 5 bases unmatched. This CDR3 spans 13 amino acids. In germline, CDR1 is MDHEN, CDR2 SYDVKM. In DNA form, the CDR3 reads TGTGCCAGCAGGGCAACAGGGGGCCCTGAAGCTTTCTTT. This translates into CASRATGGPEAFF.

As DNA, the CDR3 is TGTGCCAGCAGTCCTCGGACTAGCGGGGGGCCTAGCACAGATACGCAGTATTTT. Amino acid sequence: CASSPRTSGGPSTDTQYF. The V and J genes are TRBV6-6 and TRBJ2-3; 14 positions agree with TRBD2. Germline V CDR1 and CDR2: MNHNY, SVGAGI (reference sequence). Trimming removed 5 bases from V and 0 bases from J; junction bases left unmatched: 7. The CDR3 consists of 18 residues.

The CDR3 spells CATSDRHGMDYGYTF. The CDR3 coding sequence is TGTGCCACCAGTGACAGACACGGGATGGACTATGGCTACACCTTC. The chain is built from TRBV24-1 and TRBJ1-2; D uncertain. The CDR3 is 15 residues long. Germline V gene data show CDR1 as KGHDR and CDR2 as SFDVKD. V lost 4 bases to trimming and J lost 3 bases, with 14 bases between them.

The genes are TRBV6-5 and TRBJ1-2; 8 bases fit TRBD1. Looked up from germline, CDR1 is MNHEY and CDR2 is SVGAGI. J was trimmed by 5 bases and V by 2 bases; bases with no gene match: 10. This CDR3 is built from 16 residues. CDR3 loop: CASSYGGDRGWYGYTF. DNA for the CDR3: TGTGCCAGCAGTTACGGGGGAGACAGGGGTTGGTATGGCTACACCTTC.